One and the same sample provided the 22 T cell receptor beta chains below, sequenced in a study of T cell responses to AZD1222 COVID-19 vaccine. Measured with immunoSEQ multiplex PCR; TCRdb has only the in-frame clones, and not every one. The table records some 64,000 clones, approximately 90% of them present only once. Sequencing was performed on peripheral blood, taken 28 days after the second dose of the MenACWY control vaccine. The receptors were sampled from an adult who received the MenACWY meningococcal vaccine as a control.

The chain joins TRBV9 to TRBJ2-7, with TRBD2 matching 10 bases. Per the germline V gene, CDR1 is SGDLS and CDR2 is YYNGEE. This CDR3 spans 14 amino acids. Losses at the gene ends were 2 bases for V and 3 bases for J; bases not matched to a gene: 2. The CDR3 DNA follows: TGTGCCAGCAGCGTTACTAGCGGGAACTACGAGCAGTACTTC. Protein: CASSVTSGNYEQYF.

The V call is TRBV6-5, the J call TRBJ2-1, with a tentative D call TRBD2 (6 bases). The CDR3 runs 14 residues. The V end was cut by 10 bases, the J end by 7 bases, with 20 bases between. The germline gives CDR1 MNHEY, CDR2 SVGAGI. The CDR3 here is CATKTSGSLNEQFF. CDR3 sequence (DNA): TGTGCCACAAAGACTAGTGGCTCGTTGAATGAGCAGTTCTTC.

The count of this clone is one. The V call is TRBV19, the J call TRBJ2-3; possible D gene TRBD1, 6 bases. CDR3 length: 13 residues. Looked up from germline, CDR1 is LNHDA and CDR2 is SQIVND (reference sequence). CDR3 protein: CVVEDSYTDTQYF. As DNA, the CDR3 is TGTGTCGTTGAGGACAGCTACACAGATACGCAGTATTTT.

V is TRBV9 and J is TRBJ2-5, with TRBD2 as a possible D gene (7 bases). The CDR3 has 15 residues. CDR1 is SGDLS and CDR2 is YYNGEE in the germline V gene. V lost 2 bases to trimming and J lost 5 bases, with 16 bases between them. For the CDR3, the DNA is TGTGCCAGCAGCGTTGGCGGGGGCGGCTTGGAGACCCAGTACTTC. Encoded protein: CASSVGGGGLETQYF.

The chain is built from TRBV6-2 or TRBV6-3 and TRBJ2-5, with D possibly matching TRBD2 (6 bases). V dropped 4 bases and J dropped 9 bases, with 24 bases sitting between them. The V gene's germline CDR1 is MNHEY and CDR2 SVGEGT. The length of the CDR3 is 16 residues. For the CDR3, the DNA is TGTGCCAGCAGTTTGCTGGAGGGATCGCAGAAGTGGGCCCAGTACTTC. Protein sequence: CASSLLEGSQKWAQYF.

This sequence joins TRBV7-9 and TRBJ1-2, with 11 positions matching TRBD1. With 4 bases clipped from V and 6 bases from J, the junction kept 10 bases outside the gene matches. The CDR3 consists of 16 residues. The germline V gene has CDR1 SEHNR and CDR2 FQNEAQ (reference sequence). The CDR3 reads CASSSSRDRGEDGYTF. The CDR3 DNA reads as TGTGCCAGCAGCTCGTCACGGGACAGGGGGGAGGATGGCTACACCTTC.

This sequence joins TRBV2 and TRBJ2-7, with a possible D match to TRBD1 (5 bases). Germline CDR1 SNHLY, CDR2 FYNNEI. The CDR3 has 11 amino acids. The V and J ends lost 6 bases and 12 bases respectively, with 15 bases between them. The CDR3 coding sequence is TGTGCCAGCAGGGGCGACAGTTGGGGGTACTTC. Amino acids: CASRGDSWGYF.

The table lists this clone with a few counts. V usage is TRBV7-3 and J usage is TRBJ1-1; D remains ambiguous. With 2 bases removed from V and 1 base from J, the gap between germline ends came to 5 bases. CDR1 SGHTA and CDR2 FQGTGA come from the germline V gene. The CDR3 consists of 13 residues. The CDR3 is CASSLFSNTEAFF. In DNA, the CDR3 is TGTGCCAGCAGCTTATTCTCGAACACTGAAGCTTTCTTT. The full variable domain, with the rest looked up from reference TRBV7-3 and TRBJ1-1, is GAGVSQTPSNKVTEKGKYVELRCDPISGHTALYWYRQSLGQGPEFLIYFQGTGAADDSGLPNDRFFAVRPEGSVSTLKIQRTERGDSAVYLCASSLFSNTEAFFGQGTRLTVV.

This clone was seen just once. The rearrangement uses TRBV15 and TRBJ2-2, with no clear D. Trimming removed 0 bases from V and 5 bases from J, with 7 bases in between. The CDR3 contains 14 residues. Looked up from germline, CDR1 is LNHNV and CDR2 is YYDKDF (reference sequence). The CDR3, as DNA: TGTGCCACCAGCAGAGATCGTGAGACCGGGGAGCTGTTTTTT. Amino acids: CATSRDRETGELFF. Filled out from reference TRBV15 and TRBJ2-2, the complete variable domain reads DAMVIQNPRYQVTQFGKPVTLSCSQTLNHNVMYWYQQKSSQAPKLLFHYYDKDFNNEADTPDNFQSRRPNTSFCFLDIRSPGLGDTAMYLCATSRDRETGELFFGEGSRLTVL.

The chain couples TRBV30 to TRBJ2-5, with D unresolved. Germline lookup yields CDR1 GTSNPN and CDR2 SVGIG (reference sequence). CDR3 length: 13 residues. Trimming stripped 5 bases from V and 5 bases from J, with 15 bases between. The CDR3 loop reads CAWSTARRETQYF. The CDR3 nucleotides are TGTGCCTGGTCCACCGCTCGAAGGGAGACCCAGTACTTC. The full variable domain, completed using reference TRBV30 and TRBJ2-5, is SQTIHQWPATLVQPVGSPLSLECTVEGTSNPNLYWYRQAAGRGLQLLFYSVGIGQISSEVPQNLSASRPQDRQFILSSKKLLLSDSGFYLCAWSTARRETQYFGPGTRLLVL.

The rearrangement joins TRBV5-4 to TRBJ2-4; TRBD2 matches at 7 bases. Germline lookup yields CDR1 SGHNT and CDR2 YYREEE (reference sequence). Losses at the gene ends were 0 bases for V and 1 base for J; bases not matched to a gene: 7. This CDR3 is 17 amino acids long. CDR3 region: CASSLDLWGGAKNIQYF. The CDR3 coding sequence is TGTGCCAGCAGCTTGGATCTCTGGGGAGGGGCCAAAAACATTCAGTACTTC.

In its sample, this clone was seen once. This rearrangement joins TRBV19 to TRBJ1-1, with 8 bases fitting TRBD1. Per germline, CDR1 LNHDA and CDR2 SQIVND (reference sequence). V lost 5 bases, J lost 3 bases, and 11 bases stayed unmatched. This CDR3 is 16 amino acids long. The CDR3 here is CASSSWTGNEDTEAFF. The CDR3 bases are TGTGCCAGTAGTTCCTGGACAGGGAACGAGGACACTGAAGCTTTCTTT.

The rearrangement uses TRBV19 and TRBJ2-2; perhaps TRBD2 as D (5 bases). Germline CDR1 and CDR2: LNHDA and SQIVND (reference sequence). The CDR3 has 14 residues. Deletions cut 7 bases from V and 1 base from J, with 10 bases between. The CDR3 sequence: CASKDGVNTGELFF. The CDR3 DNA is TGTGCCAGTAAGGACGGGGTGAACACCGGGGAGCTGTTTTTT.

The CDR3 DNA is TGCGCCAGCACGCCACGAAAAACCGGACTGGGGAACACTGAAGCTTTCTTT. This codes for CASTPRKTGLGNTEAFF. The rearrangement links TRBV10-2 to TRBJ1-1; no definite D call. The CDR3 loop spans 17 amino acids. Germline V gene data show CDR1 as WSHSY and CDR2 as SAAADI. The V gene lost 7 bases and the J gene lost 1 base, with 22 bases spanning the gap.

The CDR3 region has the DNA TGTGCCAGCAGTTATGATCTAGCCCTTAGGGAGCAGTTCTTC. Its protein product is CASSYDLALREQFF. V usage is TRBV6-2 or TRBV6-3 and J usage is TRBJ2-1, with D maybe TRBD2 (5 bases). The CDR3 length is 14 residues. Per the germline V gene, CDR1 is MNHEY and CDR2 is SVGEGT. Trimming took 3 bases from V and 10 from J, leaving 16 bases between them.

The V gene is TRBV5-1, the J gene TRBJ2-5; D is unresolved. Trimming took 0 bases from V and 5 from J, leaving 8 bases between them. Germline V gene lookup returns CDR1 SGHRS and CDR2 YFSETQ. The CDR3 consists of 13 residues. The CDR3 loop reads CASSLEVTETQYF. CDR3 bases: TGCGCCAGCAGCTTGGAGGTGACGGAGACCCAGTACTTC.

This chain uses TRBV28 with TRBJ2-7, with D perhaps being TRBD1 or TRBD2 (6 bases each). Between the trimmed V and J ends, which lost 7 bases and 2 bases, there was a span of 9 bases. This CDR3 contains 12 residues. Germline lookup yields CDR1 MDHEN and CDR2 SYDVKM. This CDR3 reads CASIGGPYEQYF. The DNA of the CDR3 is TGTGCCAGCATAGGGGGGCCCTACGAGCAGTACTTC.

The chain uses TRBV19 and TRBJ1-2; no definite D call. Trimming took off 7 bases at V and 5 bases at J, with 14 bases between the two ends. Germline-derived CDR1 and CDR2 are LNHDA and SQIVND (reference sequence). The CDR3 has 13 residues. Here the CDR3 reads CASTPDGRYGYTF. CDR3 sequence (DNA): TGTGCCAGTACTCCCGACGGACGGTATGGCTACACCTTC.

The chain combines TRBV3-1 (or the pseudogene TRBV3-2) with TRBJ1-1; D unclear. This CDR3 has 14 residues. With 2 bases removed from V and 4 bases from J, the gap between germline ends came to 11 bases. Germline CDR1 is LGHDT and CDR2 is YNNKEL (reference sequence). The CDR3 DNA reads TGTGCCAGCAGCCAACTCCGGACGAGCACTGAAGCTTTCTTT. Translating gives CASSQLRTSTEAFF.

This clone was seen once. This rearrangement joins TRBV11-3 to TRBJ1-1; 8 nucleotides agree with TRBD1. Looked up from germline, CDR1 is SGHNT and CDR2 is YENEEA. The trim removed 5 bases at V and 13 bases at J, leaving 9 bases unmatched. CDR3 length: 12 residues. In DNA, the CDR3 is TGTGCCAGCAGCACCCTGGACAGGGTGCGTTTCTTT. Its protein product is CASSTLDRVRFF.

The chain couples TRBV2 to TRBJ2-1, with TRBD2 identical over 11 bases. The CDR3 has 13 amino acids. Germline CDR1 and CDR2: SNHLY and FYNNEI. The V and J ends lost 5 bases and 9 bases, in that order; junction bases with no gene match: 3. The CDR3 region is CASSTSGSPEQFF. The CDR3 nucleotides read TGTGCCAGCAGTACTAGCGGGAGTCCTGAGCAGTTCTTC.

The gene calls are TRBV7-8 and TRBJ1-4; TRBD1 might be the D (5 bases). Germline CDR1 and CDR2: SGHVS and FQNEAQ. V was clipped by 5 bases and J by 6 bases, with 13 bases between them. The CDR3 contains 14 residues. Here the CDR3 reads CASSLRQYYEKLFF. Written as DNA, the CDR3 is TGTGCCAGCAGCCTCAGACAGTACTATGAAAAACTGTTTTTT.